What follows is one T cell receptor beta chain and its context. Its matching antigen is unknown. This PCR relied on a set of 60 Vbeta primers and 13 Jbeta primers. Some clones are missing from TCRdb's copy, which holds only in-frame ones; the method was immunoSEQ multiplex PCR. The sample yields about 140,000 clones, 76% seen once. Healthy people donating bone marrow made up the donors. This CDR3 is built from 15 residues. The ends lost 4 bases at V and 1 base at J; junction bases unmatched: 6. Germline V gene data show CDR1 as SGDLS and CDR2 as YYNGEE. This record belongs to a study of cytomegalovirus exposure and HLA in healthy donors. As for the study in general: Out of around 360 genotyped donors, roughly 80% belonged to the Caucasian-associated ancestry cluster. Study-wide points: In presence/absence analyses, roughly uniform sequencing depth across donors was assumed.

The sequenced sample consisted of PBMCs. The J gene is TRBJ1-1, the V gene TRBV9, with 8 positions matching TRBD1. This receptor was obtained from a man aged 18 to 35 in good health and CMV-seronegative. In nucleotides, the CDR3 is TGTGCCAGCAGCCCCCCAGGGGGCGCGAACACTGAAGCTTTCTTT. Amino acids: CASSPPGGANTEAFF.